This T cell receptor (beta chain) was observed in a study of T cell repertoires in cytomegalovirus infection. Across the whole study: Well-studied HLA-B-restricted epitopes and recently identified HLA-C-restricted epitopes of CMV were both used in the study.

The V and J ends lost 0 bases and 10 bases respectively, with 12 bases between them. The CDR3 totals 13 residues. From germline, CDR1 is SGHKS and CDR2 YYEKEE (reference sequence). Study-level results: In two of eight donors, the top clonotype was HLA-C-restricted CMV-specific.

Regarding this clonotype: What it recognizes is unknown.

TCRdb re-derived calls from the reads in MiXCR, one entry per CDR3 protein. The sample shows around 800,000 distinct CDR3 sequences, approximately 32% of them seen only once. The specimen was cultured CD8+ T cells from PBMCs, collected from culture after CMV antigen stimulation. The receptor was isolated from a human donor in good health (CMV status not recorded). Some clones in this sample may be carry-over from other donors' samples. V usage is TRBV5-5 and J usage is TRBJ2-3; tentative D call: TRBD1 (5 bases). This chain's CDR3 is CASSLGGLRAQYF. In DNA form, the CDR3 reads TGTGCCAGCAGCTTGGGGGGCCTTCGGGCGCAGTATTTT. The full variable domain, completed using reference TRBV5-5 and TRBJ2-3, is DAGVTQSPTHLIKTRGQQVTLRCSPISGHKSVSWYQQVLGQGPQFIFQYYEKEERGRGNFPDRFSARQFPNYSSELNVNALLLGDSALYLCASSLGGLRAQYFGPGTRLTVL.